The clone carrying this T cell receptor beta chain turned up a few times. Its antigen remains unidentified. The data originate from a study of beta chain features in type 1 diabetes. Study-level findings and limits: Over-representation of high TCR-expressing cells was a possible consequence of cDNA sequencing.

The isolated RNA, all of it, was reverse transcribed, so expressed TCRB transcripts were what got sequenced. Sequencing was performed with immunoSEQ multiplex PCR; in TCRdb, only in-frame clones are kept and a portion is missing. The sample has hundreds of thousands of clones, roughly a sixth seen once. The CDR3 has 16 amino acids. CDR1 and CDR2 (germline): MDHEN, SYDVKM. V lost 0 bases, J lost 5 bases, and 13 bases lay in between. V usage is TRBV28 and J usage is TRBJ2-2; D is possibly TRBD1 (6 bases). The sequenced material came from naive CD4+ T cells from blood. This TCR came from a man between 18 and 29 years old in good health. The CDR3 spells CASSLWVRGSTGELFF. In nucleotides, the CDR3 is TGTGCCAGCAGTTTATGGGTCAGGGGTAGTACCGGGGAGCTGTTTTTT. The complete variable domain, with remaining parts taken from reference TRBV28 and TRBJ2-2, reads DVKVTQSSRYLVKRTGEKVFLECVQDMDHENMFWYRQDPGLGLRLIYFSYDVKMKEKGDIPEGYSVSREKKERFSLILESASTNQTSMYLCASSLWVRGSTGELFFGEGSRLTVL.